The 32 T cell receptor beta chains below all came from one sample that was sequenced in a study of T cell repertoires in cytomegalovirus infection. TCRdb re-called the reads through MiXCR, storing one row per CDR3 protein. The sample has around 710,000 distinct CDR3 sequences; just under 30% are singletons. No antigen is known for these receptors. The source material was cultured CD8+ T cells from PBMCs, sampled from culture after CMV antigen stimulation. These TCRs come from a human donor in good health (CMV status not recorded). Some clones in this sample may be carry-over from other donors' samples.

This clonotype has ten or more counts. V usage is TRBV9 and J usage is TRBJ1-1; perhaps TRBD1 as D (6 bases). This CDR3 is built from 15 residues. V lost 4 bases and J 4 bases, leaving 17 bases between the germline ends. Germline V CDR1 and CDR2: SGDLS, YYNGEE. CDR3 in DNA: TGTGCCAGCAGCCCCAAAATCAGGGGATTCACTGAAGCTTTCTTT. Its translation: CASSPKIRGFTEAFF.

This chain joins TRBV4-1 and TRBJ2-1; 8 nucleotides agree with TRBD2. Looked up from germline, CDR1 is MGHRA and CDR2 is YSYEKL. Trimming removed 1 base from V and 3 bases from J; junction bases left unmatched: 5. The CDR3 runs to 16 residues. CDR3 residues: CASSQVELAGYNEQFF. Written as DNA, the CDR3 is TGCGCCAGCAGCCAAGTCGAGCTAGCGGGCTACAATGAGCAGTTCTTC.

The chain recombines TRBV6-6 with TRBJ2-1; D ambiguous. This CDR3 comprises 18 residues. CDR1 is MNHNY, CDR2 SVGAGI, per germline (reference sequence). Between the trimmed V and J ends, which lost 8 bases and 4 bases, there was a span of 27 bases. In nucleotides, the CDR3 is TGTGCCAGCGGTTCATCCAACCCCGGGCAGGTTAGTTACAATGAGCAGTTCTTC. Translation gives CASGSSNPGQVSYNEQFF.

This chain connects TRBV6-2 or TRBV6-3 to TRBJ2-5, with D perhaps being TRBD1 or TRBD2 (5 bases each). This CDR3 is built from 15 residues. Germline lookup yields CDR1 MNHEY and CDR2 SVGEGT. The ends were cut back, 5 bases at V and 4 bases at J, with 17 bases in the middle. CDR3 sequence: CASSQEGFRIETQYF. The CDR3 DNA reads TGTGCCAGCAGTCAAGAGGGGTTTCGGATAGAGACCCAGTACTTC.

The genes are TRBV4-1 and TRBJ1-3; possibly TRBD1 for D (5 bases). CDR1 is MGHRA and CDR2 is YSYEKL in the germline V gene. This CDR3 is 14 amino acids long. Trimming removed 0 bases from V and 2 bases from J, with 5 bases in between. The CDR3 loop reads CASSQEGAGNTIYF. CDR3 nucleotides: TGCGCCAGCAGCCAAGAAGGGGCTGGAAACACCATATATTTT.

The chain uses TRBV7-9 and TRBJ1-2, with D maybe TRBD1 (6 bases). CDR1 and CDR2 from the germline V gene are SEHNR and FQNEAQ (reference sequence). The CDR3 sequence is 17 residues long. The V gene lost 3 bases and the J gene lost 2 bases, with 19 bases spanning the gap. The CDR3 sequence: CASSFRGAGRGNYGYTF. In DNA form, the CDR3 reads TGTGCCAGCAGCTTTAGAGGTGCGGGCAGGGGAAACTATGGCTACACCTTC. Complete variable domain (other parts from reference TRBV7-9 and TRBJ1-2): DTGVSQNPRHKITKRGQNVTFRCDPISEHNRLYWYRQTLGQGPEFLTYFQNEAQLEKSRLLSDRFSAERPKGSFSTLEIQRTEQGDSAMYLCASSFRGAGRGNYGYTFGSGTRLTVV.

The table lists this clonotype with a few counts. The chain joins TRBV6-5 to TRBJ2-1, with 8 nucleotides matching TRBD1. Germline V gene lookup returns CDR1 MNHEY and CDR2 SVGAGI. The CDR3 totals 15 residues. The V and J ends lost 0 bases and 5 bases, in that order; junction bases with no gene match: 3. The CDR3 loop reads CASSYSPDRDNEQFF. CDR3 bases: TGTGCCAGCAGTTACTCCCCGGACAGGGACAATGAGCAGTTCTTC.

The chain uses TRBV19 and TRBJ2-2; D call uncertain. In germline, CDR1 is LNHDA, CDR2 SQIVND (reference sequence). V lost 3 bases and J 7 bases, leaving 12 bases between the germline ends. This CDR3 comprises 14 residues. CDR3 amino acids: CASSMWVSGGELFF. The CDR3 nucleotides read TGTGCCAGTAGTATGTGGGTTTCGGGCGGGGAGCTGTTTTTT.

This clonotype was recorded a few times. This chain uses TRBV6-2 or TRBV6-3 with TRBJ1-5, with D perhaps matching TRBD1 (5 bases). Germline V gene sequence: CDR1 MNHEY, CDR2 SVGEGT. The CDR3 sequence is 14 residues long. Between the trimmed V and J ends, which lost 6 bases and 8 bases, there was a span of 17 bases. For the CDR3, the DNA is TGTGCCAGCAGAGCTGCCGGGGGAGGGGAGCCCCAGCATTTT. Its translation is CASRAAGGGEPQHF.

This clonotype was counted only a few times. The chain recombines TRBV10-3 with TRBJ2-7; 9 positions match TRBD1. The CDR3 sequence is 14 residues long. Trimming took 7 bases from V and 5 from J; bases not matched to a gene: 9. Germline loops: CDR1 ENHRY, CDR2 SYGVKD. CDR3 protein: CAITGTGPTDEQYF. Here the CDR3 DNA reads TGTGCCATCACCGGGACAGGGCCAACGGACGAGCAGTACTTC.

CDR3 sequence (DNA): TGTGCCCCCAAAGGGGTTACCGGGGAGCTGTTTTTT. It yields the protein CAPKGVTGELFF. The V gene is TRBV7-9, the J gene TRBJ2-2; TRBD1 might be the D (5 bases). CDR3 length: 12 amino acids. Germline loops: CDR1 SEHNR, CDR2 FQNEAQ (reference sequence). The V gene lost 11 bases and the J gene lost 5 bases, with 12 bases spanning the gap.

V is TRBV27 and J is TRBJ2-6; D is unclear. The V end lost 3 bases, the J end lost 8 bases, and 5 bases lay between the germline ends. Germline CDR1 reads MNHEY; CDR2 reads SMNVEV (reference sequence). The CDR3 spans 12 residues. Here the CDR3 reads CASSFPSNVLTF. The DNA for the CDR3 is TGTGCCAGCAGTTTCCCATCCAACGTCCTGACTTTC.

The table lists this clonotype with a few counts. CDR3 nucleotide sequence: TGTGCCAGCACCAGAGCAGGGAGCTCCTACAATGAGCAGTTCTTC. Amino acids: CASTRAGSSYNEQFF. The rearrangement uses TRBV6-1 and TRBJ2-1; D may correspond to TRBD1 or TRBD2 (5 bases each). Trimming stripped 7 bases from V and 0 bases from J, with 13 bases between. This CDR3 spans 15 amino acids. Germline CDR1 reads MNHNS; CDR2 reads SASEGT.

The chain joins TRBV4-1 to TRBJ2-3; D is possibly TRBD1 (6 bases). Trimming took 3 bases from V and 5 from J, leaving 18 bases between them. Germline V gene lookup returns CDR1 MGHRA and CDR2 YSYEKL. CDR3 length equals 16 residues. The CDR3 sequence: CASSQTPSGGIDTQYF. CDR3 nucleotide sequence: TGCGCCAGCAGCCAGACCCCTAGTGGGGGCATAGATACGCAGTATTTT.

This clonotype turned up a few times. The chain has TRBV7-9 and TRBJ2-1; 7 bases align to TRBD2. The CDR3 is 13 residues long. CDR1 and CDR2 (germline): SEHNR, FQNEAQ (reference sequence). V lost 5 bases to trimming and J lost 6 bases; unmatched junction nucleotides: 4. Here the CDR3 reads CASSGSGANEQFF. CDR3 sequence (DNA): TGTGCCAGCAGCGGGAGCGGGGCCAATGAGCAGTTCTTC.

This chain uses TRBV19 with TRBJ2-3, with D tentatively TRBD1 (6 bases). V lost 7 bases and J 2 bases, leaving 25 bases between the germline ends. The CDR3 has 18 residues. CDR1 and CDR2 from the germline V gene are LNHDA and SQIVND (reference sequence). The CDR3 sequence: CASTPGHPRAYNTDTQYF. The DNA for the CDR3 is TGTGCCAGTACCCCGGGACATCCGCGCGCCTACAACACAGATACGCAGTATTTT. Filled out from reference TRBV19 and TRBJ2-3, the complete variable domain reads DGGITQSPKYLFRKEGQNVTLSCEQNLNHDAMYWYRQDPGQGLRLIYYSQIVNDFQKGDIAEGYSVSREKKESFPLTVTSAQKNPTAFYLCASTPGHPRAYNTDTQYFGPGTRLTVL.

V and J are TRBV23-1 and TRBJ2-5; D is ambiguous. TRBV23-1 is noted as an ORF with a role that remains uncertain. This CDR3 comprises 18 residues. V was shortened by 0 bases and J by 1 base, with 18 bases between the two germline ends. CDR3 coding DNA: TGCGCCAGCAGTCAATCAGTAGAGGTATACAAACCCCAAGAGACCCAGTACTTC. Amino acid sequence: CASSQSVEVYKPQETQYF.

This chain uses TRBV29-1 with TRBJ2-1; 10 bases match TRBD2. CDR1 is SQVTM, CDR2 ANQGSEA, per germline. CDR3 size: 17 residues. V gave up 5 bases and J gave up 0 bases; unmatched junction bases: 10. Here the CDR3 DNA reads TGCAGCGTTTACCCCGTAGCGGGGGGCTTCTCCTACAATGAGCAGTTCTTC. Protein: CSVYPVAGGFSYNEQFF.

This clonotype was picked up many times. The chain joins TRBV7-2 to TRBJ2-1, with 14 bases identical to TRBD2. There are 20 residues in the CDR3. J was trimmed by 4 bases and V by 2 bases; bases with no gene match: 13. Germline CDR1 and CDR2: SGHTA and FQGNSA. The DNA of the CDR3 is TGTGCCAGCAGCTTATTGGCGGGACTAGCGGGGGAGCGACCTTACAATGAGCAGTTCTTC. Its protein product is CASSLLAGLAGERPYNEQFF. Full variable domain (remainder filled in from reference TRBV7-2 and TRBJ2-1): GAGVSQSPSNKVTEKGKDVELRCDPISGHTALYWYRQSLGQGLEFLIYFQGNSAPDKSGLPSDRFSAERTGGSVSTLTIQRTQQEDSAVYLCASSLLAGLAGERPYNEQFFGPGTRLTVL.

The sample holds many counts of this clonotype. The chain is built from TRBV7-6 and TRBJ1-1; 9 positions agree with TRBD1. Trimming cost V 4 bases and J 1 base; bases outside gene matches: 4. The CDR3 totals 15 residues. The germline V gene has CDR1 SGHVS and CDR2 FNYEAQ. CDR3 region: CASSSGQGKNTEAFF. The CDR3 nucleotides read TGTGCCAGCAGCTCTGGACAGGGGAAGAACACTGAAGCTTTCTTT. Supplemented by reference TRBV7-6 and TRBJ1-1, the full variable domain reads GAGVSQSPRYKVTKRGQDVALRCDPISGHVSLYWYRQALGQGPEFLTYFNYEAQQDKSGLPNDRFSAERPEGSISTLTIQRTEQRDSAMYRCASSSGQGKNTEAFFGQGTRLTVV.

This sequence joins TRBV24-1 and TRBJ1-5; possible D gene TRBD1, 5 bases. The CDR3 is made up of 14 amino acids. Germline CDR1 is KGHDR and CDR2 is SFDVKD. The V end was cut by 4 bases, the J end by 0 bases, with 6 bases between. This CDR3 is CATSDTGSNQPQHF. The DNA of the CDR3 is TGTGCCACCAGTGACACAGGTAGCAATCAGCCCCAGCATTTT.

This chain connects TRBV24-1 to TRBJ2-3; a possible D gene is TRBD1 (8 bases). Germline-derived CDR1 and CDR2 are KGHDR and SFDVKD. The CDR3 covers 16 residues. V was clipped by 0 bases and J by 6 bases, with 15 bases between them. The CDR3 region is CATSDLDRGGGDTQYF. CDR3 sequence (DNA): TGTGCCACCAGTGATTTGGACAGGGGAGGGGGTGATACGCAGTATTTT.

As DNA, the CDR3 is TGTGCCACCCGCCCCCTGGGTGCAGGGCAGTACTTC. It encodes CATRPLGAGQYF. The V gene is TRBV2, the J gene TRBJ2-7, with D unclear. This CDR3 is built from 12 residues. V was cut by 10 bases and J by 9 bases, with 19 bases left in between. The germline CDR1 and CDR2 sequences are SNHLY and FYNNEI.

This clonotype was seen more than once but under ten times. The J gene is TRBJ1-1, the V gene TRBV2; 7 bases fit TRBD1. Germline values: CDR1 SNHLY, CDR2 FYNNEI. The V and J ends lost 1 base and 0 bases, in that order; junction bases with no gene match: 14. This CDR3 is 19 amino acids long. The CDR3 bases are TGTGCCAGCAGTGAAGTGCCTGGGGACAGAAAGGCGATGAACACTGAAGCTTTCTTT. Translating it yields CASSEVPGDRKAMNTEAFF.

The chain couples TRBV4-2 to TRBJ2-1, with D perhaps matching TRBD1 (5 bases). Looked up from germline, CDR1 is LGHNA and CDR2 is YNFKEQ. This CDR3 is 16 amino acids long. With 0 bases removed from V and 2 bases from J, the gap between germline ends came to 11 bases. In DNA, the CDR3 is TGTGCCAGCAGCCAAGACCAGGGCACCCCCTACAATGAGCAGTTCTTC. This encodes CASSQDQGTPYNEQFF.

Many counts were recorded for this clonotype. The chain employs TRBV12-3 or TRBV12-4 and TRBJ2-5; 11 bases agree with TRBD1. Trimming cost V 5 bases and J 5 bases; bases outside gene matches: 4. The CDR3 length is 14 residues. CDR3 bases: TGTGCCAGCAGTCTTGGACAGGGGGCTGAGACCCAGTACTTC. It specifies CASSLGQGAETQYF.

This clonotype was found a few times. This chain connects TRBV27 to TRBJ2-1; 7 positions match TRBD1. Per the germline V gene, CDR1 is MNHEY and CDR2 is SMNVEV (reference sequence). The CDR3 contains 16 residues. V trimming: 2 bases; J trimming: 6 bases; junction bases outside the gene matches: 10. The CDR3 nucleotides are TGTGCCAGCAGTTTAAGGACAGGCAGAAAGGGCAATGAGCAGTTCTTC. Translated: CASSLRTGRKGNEQFF.

At least ten counts were recorded for this clonotype. The chain uses TRBV12-3 or TRBV12-4 and TRBJ1-1; D gene unclear. The V end lost 3 bases, the J end lost 11 bases, and 7 bases lay between the germline ends. The length of the CDR3 is 10 residues. The CDR3 here is CASSLDSAFF. In DNA, the CDR3 is TGTGCCAGCAGTTTGGACTCCGCTTTCTTT.

This clonotype was seen at least ten times. The J gene is TRBJ2-5, the V gene TRBV6-6; TRBD1 matches 7 bases. The length of the CDR3 is 11 residues. Trimming took 6 bases from V and 5 from J; bases not matched to a gene: 0. Germline V CDR1 and CDR2: MNHNY, SVGAGI (reference sequence). As DNA, the CDR3 is TGTGCCAGCAGAGGGGGCGAGACCCAGTACTTC. Its protein is CASRGGETQYF.

The CDR3 reads CASSGQGIAGELFF. The CDR3 DNA is TGTGCCAGCAGCGGACAGGGGATCGCCGGGGAGCTGTTTTTT. The chain employs TRBV7-9 and TRBJ2-2, with TRBD1 identical over 9 bases. V shed 5 bases, J shed 6 bases, and the junction held 4 bases outside the gene matches. The CDR3 contains 14 residues. Germline V gene lookup returns CDR1 SEHNR and CDR2 FQNEAQ (reference sequence).

This chain connects TRBV4-2 to TRBJ2-1; D call uncertain. Trimming pared 0 bases from V and 2 bases from J, leaving 11 bases between. Germline V lookup: CDR1 LGHNA, CDR2 YNFKEQ. The CDR3 has 16 residues. The CDR3: CASSQDQQTAYNEQFF. The CDR3 DNA follows: TGTGCCAGCAGCCAAGACCAACAGACGGCCTACAATGAGCAGTTCTTC.

This clonotype has only a few counts. CDR3 coding DNA: TGCGCCAGCAGCCAAGAGGGCAGCTACAATGAGCAGTTCTTC. Translation gives CASSQEGSYNEQFF. This rearrangement joins TRBV4-3 to TRBJ2-1; D remains ambiguous. The length of the CDR3 is 14 residues. V lost 0 bases and J lost 3, with 6 bases in between. Looked up from germline, CDR1 is LGHNA and CDR2 is YSLEER.